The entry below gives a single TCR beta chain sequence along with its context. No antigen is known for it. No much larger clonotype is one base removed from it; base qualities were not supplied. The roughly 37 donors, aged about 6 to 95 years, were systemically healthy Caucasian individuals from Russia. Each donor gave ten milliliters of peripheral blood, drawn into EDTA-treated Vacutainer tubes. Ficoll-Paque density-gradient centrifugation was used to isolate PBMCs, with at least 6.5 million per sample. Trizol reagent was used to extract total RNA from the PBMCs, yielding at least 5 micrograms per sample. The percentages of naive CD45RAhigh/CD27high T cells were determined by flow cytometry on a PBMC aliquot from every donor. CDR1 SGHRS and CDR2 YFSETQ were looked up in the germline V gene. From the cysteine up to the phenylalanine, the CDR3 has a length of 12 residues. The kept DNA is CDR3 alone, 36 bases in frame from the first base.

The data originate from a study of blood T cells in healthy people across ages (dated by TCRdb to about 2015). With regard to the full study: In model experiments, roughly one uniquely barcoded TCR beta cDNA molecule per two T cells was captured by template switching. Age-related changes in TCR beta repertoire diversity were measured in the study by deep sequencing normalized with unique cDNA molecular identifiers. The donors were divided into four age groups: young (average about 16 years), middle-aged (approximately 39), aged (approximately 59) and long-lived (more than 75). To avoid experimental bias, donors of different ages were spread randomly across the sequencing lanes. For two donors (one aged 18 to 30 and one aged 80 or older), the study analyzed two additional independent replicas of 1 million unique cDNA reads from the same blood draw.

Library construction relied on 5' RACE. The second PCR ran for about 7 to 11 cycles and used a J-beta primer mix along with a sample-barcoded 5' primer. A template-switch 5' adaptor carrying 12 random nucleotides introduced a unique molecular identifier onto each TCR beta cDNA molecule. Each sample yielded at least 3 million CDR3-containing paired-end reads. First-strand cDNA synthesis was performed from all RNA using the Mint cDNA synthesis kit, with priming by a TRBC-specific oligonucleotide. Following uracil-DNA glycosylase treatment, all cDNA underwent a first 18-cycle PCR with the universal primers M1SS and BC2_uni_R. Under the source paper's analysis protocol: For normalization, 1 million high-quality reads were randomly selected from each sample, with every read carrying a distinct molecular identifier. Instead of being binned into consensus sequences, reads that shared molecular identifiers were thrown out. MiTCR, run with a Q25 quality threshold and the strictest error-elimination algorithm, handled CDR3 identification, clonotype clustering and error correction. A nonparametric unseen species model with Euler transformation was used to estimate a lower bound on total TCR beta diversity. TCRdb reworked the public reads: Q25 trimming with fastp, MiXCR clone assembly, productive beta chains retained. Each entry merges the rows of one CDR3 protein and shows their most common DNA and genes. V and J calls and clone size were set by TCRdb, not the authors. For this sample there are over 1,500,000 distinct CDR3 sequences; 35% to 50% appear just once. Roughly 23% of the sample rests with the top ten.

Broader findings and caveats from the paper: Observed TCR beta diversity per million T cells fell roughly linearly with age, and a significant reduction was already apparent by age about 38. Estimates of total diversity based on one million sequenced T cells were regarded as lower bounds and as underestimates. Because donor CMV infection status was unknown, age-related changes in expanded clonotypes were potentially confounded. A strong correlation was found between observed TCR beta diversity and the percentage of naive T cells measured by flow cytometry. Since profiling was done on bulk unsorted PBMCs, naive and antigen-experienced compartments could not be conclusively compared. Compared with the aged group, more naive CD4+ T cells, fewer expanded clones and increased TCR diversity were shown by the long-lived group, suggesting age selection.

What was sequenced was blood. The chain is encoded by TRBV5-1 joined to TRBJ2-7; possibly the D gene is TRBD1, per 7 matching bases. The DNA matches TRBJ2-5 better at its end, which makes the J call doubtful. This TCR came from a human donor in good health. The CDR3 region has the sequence CATSQGGETQYF. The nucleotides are TGCGCCACATCCCAGGGGGGAGAGACCCAGTACTTC.